This T cell receptor (beta chain) was found in a study of CD8 T cells in ankylosing spondylitis (dated by TCRdb to between 2016 and 2019). Background for the entire study: The study profiled T cell receptor beta repertoires in healthy donors and ankylosing spondylitis patients to find disease-linked TCR variants. Peripheral blood samples were taken, and synovial fluid was additionally collected from ankylosing spondylitis patients. The full study cohort comprised approximately 23 ankylosing spondylitis patients and over a hundred healthy donors.

Taken from cysteine to phenylalanine, the CDR3 has 15 residues. Here the CDR3 DNA is all that survives: 45 bases in frame from base 1. The germline V gene encodes CDR1 MGHRA and CDR2 YSYEKL. The trim is 1 base for V and 1 base for J, with a gap of 8 bases between the germline ends. The investigation overall reported the following: Some motif variants had previously been reported in the synovial fluid and blood of reactive arthritis patients, which suggests shared mechanisms of disease initiation. Blood from ankylosing spondylitis patients appeared to be characterized by a TCR beta motif composed of under ten highly homologous amino acid variants. The disease-linked clones had a CD8+ phenotype and were found at relatively low frequencies in peripheral blood. Significant enrichment of the disease-linked clones was reported in matched synovial fluid samples from ankylosing spondylitis patients.

TCRdb records Illumina HiSeq 2500 as the sequencer. Quantitative 5'-RACE with molecular barcodes was the method used to prepare the TCR beta libraries. For the original study's pipeline: A new computational method based on a probabilistic model of VDJ rearrangement was used to identify disease-linked TCR variants. TCRdb reran the public reads through fastp at Q25 and MiXCR, keeping productive beta chains. CDR3 protein duplicates are merged, each entry listing the most common genes and DNA. TCRdb, not the authors, supplied the V and J calls. This sample has about 150,000 distinct CDR3 sequences in its table, and 44% of those were observed once. Together, the top ten hold roughly 15% of the sample. Synovial fluid samples and blood samples obtained from the same ankylosing spondylitis patients were matched. This clonotype was detected only a few times. The antigen it recognizes is unknown. No clone much larger than this one lies a single base away; base qualities are absent.

The sequenced material came from synovial fluid, either unsorted or a sorted T cell fraction (not recorded which). This receptor was taken from a male donor with ankylosing spondylitis. The chain links TRBV4-1 with TRBJ1-5, with the identity of the D gene unclear. The CDR3 protein sequence reads: CASSQVRLSNQPQHF. Here is the DNA: TGCGCCAGCAGCCAAGTAAGGCTGAGCAATCAGCCCCAGCATTTT.